This T cell receptor (beta chain) was found in a study of T cells after yellow fever vaccination (dated by TCRdb to between 2017 and 2020). In the study overall: The SMART-Seq v4 Ultra Low Input RNA kit was used to prepare libraries from fractions with low cell numbers. To follow T-cell clones before and after primary and booster YFV17D yellow fever vaccination, bulk TCR alpha and beta repertoires were sequenced over time. Two healthy male donors, one aged 18 to 29 and one aged 30 to 39 years, were included in the cohort. Bulk PBMC replicates and cell subsets were isolated from blood drawn at multiple timepoints before and after both primary and secondary immunization. Study-wide conclusions, independent of this receptor: Compared with the primary T-cell response, the secondary T-cell response was weaker but faster, peaking on day 5 rather than day 15. Because abundant contaminating clonotypes from the bulk population could be contained in FACS-sorted repertoires, computational filtering was required. A small share of clonotypes was detected in both CD4 and CD8 compartments, with the overlap likely arising from convergent recombination. After the booster, most of the clones that had expanded following primary vaccination were detected again (96% of CD4 and 80% to 90% of CD8), which suggests that memory was broadly maintained. Because only two donors were included in the study, the extent to which the findings can be generalized is limited.

What the treatment or condition label conveys for this sample: live attenuated yellow fever vaccine strain. A standard Ficoll-Paque protocol was used to isolate PBMCs from peripheral blood. Dynabeads CD4 and CD8 positive selection kits were used to isolate CD4 and CD8 T-cell fractions. TriZol was used to extract RNA from bulk PBMCs, CD4 and CD8 fractions, and dextramer-positive and dextramer-negative fractions. At the junction V is shortened by 0 bases and J by 5 bases, with 12 bases in between. Taken from the germline V gene, the CDR1 and CDR2 loops are SGHRS and YFSETQ. Taken from cysteine to phenylalanine, the CDR3 has 15 residues. Here the CDR3 DNA is all that survives: 45 bases in frame from base 1. In regard to this clonotype: No antigen is known for it. No base-level quality is on record; no much larger clone is a single base apart.

Sequencer: Illumina NovaSeq 6000. TCR cDNA was synthesized by 5'RACE template switching, through which a universal primer site and unique molecular identifiers were introduced. Priming for cDNA synthesis came from both the TCR alpha and TCR beta constant segments. Library amplification used two PCR steps, and the second PCR step added sample barcodes and sequencing adapters. Sequencing of the libraries was done on either Illumina HiSeq 2500 (2x100 bp) or NovaSeq (2x150 bp). As for how the authors treated the data: MIGEC was used to demultiplex reads and collapse the reads into UMI consensus sequences, and MiXCR was used for V(D)J alignment. Clonotypes responding to the vaccine were identified with edgeR on replicate PBMC samples, with the criteria of FDR below 0.01 and a log2 fold change above 5 up to day 15. Bulk clonotypes were assigned CD4 or CD8 identity according to which sequenced CD4 or CD8 repertoire held them at higher abundance. TCRdb reanalyzed the raw reads on its own, using fastp at Q25 for trimming and MiXCR for clone calling, and kept in-frame beta chains. All rows with the same CDR3 protein become a single entry with the most common DNA and genes. TCRdb's processing, not the study's, gives the V and J calls here. The table for this sample lists about 350,000 distinct CDR3 sequences; around 12% of them were counted only once. The ten top clones hold 2.5% to 4% of the sample.

The TCR originated in a young man who received the YFV17D yellow fever vaccine. The sequence links TRBV5-1 to TRBJ2-1; a weak D assignment points to TRBD1 (6 bases agree). Sequenced material: CD4+ T cells sorted from PBMCs, taken 15 days after the yellow fever booster vaccination. CDR3 reads: CASSLVGAGDNEQFF. The DNA reads as follows: TGCGCCAGCAGCTTGGTTGGGGCAGGGGACAATGAGCAGTTCTTC.